The following is a TCR beta chain sequence with its context. This record comes from a study of human T cells and chemical hapten exposure. Germline lookup yields CDR1 SGHVS and CDR2 FNYEAQ. V was trimmed by 1 base and J by 3 bases, leaving 17 bases between them. The CDR3 loop spans 17 amino acids. Time point of the sample: patch test 1, 2 weeks after DPC sensitization. Regarding treatment: therapeutic diphenylcyclopropenone sensitization with weekly scalp DPC. TCRdb recomputed calls from the RACE reads with MiXCR, one row per CDR3 protein. The repertoire holds some 400,000 distinct CDR3 sequences, with nearly 5% as singletons.

Sequencing used whole blood, obtained in connection with sensitization to the hapten diphenylcyclopropenone (DPC). The TCR sequence derives from a woman in her forties or fifties with alopecia areata. Some clones in this sample may be carry-over from other donors' samples. The rearrangement uses TRBV7-6 and TRBJ2-3; D possibly uses TRBD1 or TRBD2 (5 bases each). CDR3 in DNA: TGTGCCAGCAGCTTAGGGTCCCGGGGCGTCTGGACAGATACGCAGTATTTT. Translating it yields CASSLGSRGVWTDTQYF.